What follows are 23 T cell receptor beta chains derived from one specimen sequenced in a study. Via MiXCR, TCRdb re-called the 5' RACE reads, giving one row per CDR3 protein. The sample has some 54,000 distinct CDR3 sequences; 17% are singletons. The sequencing sample was made of naive CD4+ T cells sorted from blood. As for subset: naive CD4+ T cells, CD4+CD45RA+CD25-. The receptors originated from a female donor with breast cancer.

This clonotype was detected a few times. As DNA, the CDR3 is TGTGCCAGCAGCCAAGAGGGTTTTCTGGGGAAAGTCTCTGAAGCTTTCTTT. This gives the protein CASSQEGFLGKVSEAFF. The genes are TRBV3-1 and TRBJ1-1; D is undetermined. The CDR3 length is 17 residues. Germline V gene data show CDR1 as LGHDT and CDR2 as YNNKEL (reference sequence). Trimming took 0 bases from V and 6 from J, leaving 20 bases between them.

The genes are TRBV7-8 and TRBJ2-1; D gene ambiguous. V was pared by 3 bases and J by 14 bases, with 14 bases between. CDR3 length: 12 amino acids. Germline V gene data show CDR1 as SGHVS and CDR2 as FQNEAQ. The CDR3 spells CASSFGSRLEFF. For the CDR3, the DNA is TGTGCCAGCAGCTTCGGATCACGGTTGGAGTTCTTC.

This sequence joins TRBV9 and TRBJ2-3; D remains unclear. The length of the CDR3 is 16 residues. V lost 0 bases, J lost 0 bases, and 11 bases lay in between. Germline CDR1 and CDR2: SGDLS and YYNGEE. The CDR3 here is CASSVGRAVSTDTQYF. In DNA form, the CDR3 reads TGTGCCAGCAGCGTAGGAAGGGCGGTGAGCACAGATACGCAGTATTTT.

On this clonotype itself: A much bigger clone sits one base away, suggesting this may be a read error. The chain employs TRBV20-1 and TRBJ2-1; D remains unclear. The CDR3 runs 13 residues. In germline, CDR1 is DFQATT, CDR2 SNEGSKA (reference sequence). Trimming shortened V by 2 bases and J by 6 bases, and 11 bases separated the two germline ends. The CDR3 DNA follows: TGCAGTGCTAGACGGAGTTTGGGCAATGAGCAGTTCTTC. This sequence encodes CSARRSLGNEQFF.

This clonotype has ten or more counts. The chain recombines TRBV5-1 with TRBJ2-1; D possibly matches TRBD1 or TRBD2 (5 bases each). This CDR3 is built from 15 residues. The germline V gene encodes CDR1 SGHRS and CDR2 YFSETQ. The V gene lost 4 bases and the J gene lost 4 bases, with 15 bases spanning the gap. The CDR3 nucleotides are TGCGCCAGCAGCGGGGGACGAGGGACGTACAATGAGCAGTTCTTC. This encodes CASSGGRGTYNEQFF.

This clonotype was recorded many times. The gene calls are TRBV27 and TRBJ1-2, with D tentatively TRBD1 (5 bases). Per germline, CDR1 MNHEY and CDR2 SMNVEV (reference sequence). The CDR3 contains 15 residues. The V end lost 6 bases, the J end lost 5 bases, and 19 bases lay between the germline ends. The CDR3 DNA follows: TGTGCCAGCAGCCCGACAGAAGGGTGGTTTTATGGCTACACCTTC. Translated: CASSPTEGWFYGYTF.

This clonotype turned up a few times. The genes are TRBV12-3 or TRBV12-4 and TRBJ2-1; 9 nucleotides match TRBD1. This CDR3 spans 17 amino acids. The trim removed 8 bases at V and 2 bases at J, leaving 13 bases unmatched. CDR3 DNA: TGTGCCAGCGTTCCCTTACCGGGGACAGGGACCTACAATGAGCAGTTCTTC. Amino acid sequence: CASVPLPGTGTYNEQFF.

About this clonotype: An end of the junction differs from the germline gene, which may be a read error. The chain links TRBV29-1 to TRBJ2-2; 9 bases match TRBD2. This CDR3 has 16 residues. From germline, CDR1 is SQVTM and CDR2 ANQGSEA. CDR3: CSVVLAGVTNAGELFF. The CDR3 DNA is TGCAGCGTTGTATTAGCGGGAGTCACGAACGCCGGGGAGCTGTTTTTT.

CDR3 loop: CSARFAGGGDTQYF. The CDR3 DNA reads TGCAGTGCTAGATTTGCCGGCGGGGGGGATACGCAGTATTTT. The V call is TRBV20-1, the J call TRBJ2-3; 8 nucleotides line up with TRBD2. Germline values: CDR1 DFQATT, CDR2 SNEGSKA (reference sequence). This CDR3 is 14 amino acids long. Trimming at V came to 2 bases and at J to 6 bases, leaving 7 bases not matched to a gene.

There are a few counts of this clonotype. The V gene is TRBV6-6, the J gene TRBJ2-2; TRBD2 aligns across 8 bases. The V gene's germline CDR1 is MNHNY and CDR2 SVGAGI (reference sequence). Unmatched junction bases numbered 9, after V lost 8 bases and J lost 1 base. This CDR3 region has 16 residues. CDR3 protein: CASFRALAENTGELFF. For the CDR3, the DNA is TGTGCCAGCTTCAGGGCACTAGCGGAGAACACCGGGGAGCTGTTTTTT.

About this clonotype itself: A much larger clone lies a single base off, so this may be a read error. The genes are TRBV6-6 and TRBJ1-2; weak D call: TRBD1 (5 bases). Trimming shortened V by 5 bases and J by 7 bases, and 14 bases separated the two germline ends. This CDR3 spans 13 amino acids. Germline CDR1 is MNHNY and CDR2 is SVGAGI (reference sequence). The CDR3 nucleotides read TGTGCCAGCAGTCACCCAGGGTCTGCTGGCTACACCTTC. It yields the protein CASSHPGSAGYTF.

Ten or more counts support this clonotype. The genes are TRBV5-1 and TRBJ2-3; the D is unclear. V dropped 0 bases and J dropped 5 bases, with 7 bases sitting between them. Germline CDR1 and CDR2: SGHRS and YFSETQ. This CDR3 has 13 amino acids. CDR3 loop: CASSLGDLDTQYF. DNA of the CDR3: TGCGCCAGCAGCTTGGGTGACTTAGATACGCAGTATTTT. Full variable domain (outside the CDR3, taken from reference TRBV5-1 and TRBJ2-3): KAGVTQTPRYLIKTRGQQVTLSCSPISGHRSVSWYQQTPGQGLQFLFEYFSETQRNKGNFPGRFSGRQFSNSRSEMNVSTLELGDSALYLCASSLGDLDTQYFGPGTRLTVL.

The rearrangement uses TRBV5-1 and TRBJ2-1; unclear D gene. The CDR3 is 13 residues long. V shed 4 bases and J shed 5 bases, with 10 bases lying between them. Germline V gene sequence: CDR1 SGHRS, CDR2 YFSETQ. CDR3: CASSLRVNNEQFF. The CDR3 region has the DNA TGCGCCAGCAGCCTCCGAGTTAACAATGAGCAGTTCTTC.

The genes are TRBV4-1 and TRBJ1-4; D is ambiguous. V lost 4 bases and J lost 0, with 6 bases in between. Germline lookup yields CDR1 MGHRA and CDR2 YSYEKL. This CDR3 contains 14 residues. The CDR3 DNA is TGCGCCAGCAGCCTAGCCACAACTAATGAAAAACTGTTTTTT. Translating gives CASSLATTNEKLFF.

The table lists this clonotype with a few counts. The V and J genes are TRBV12-3 or TRBV12-4 and TRBJ1-3; D is unresolved. The CDR3 runs 16 residues. V lost 0 bases to trimming and J lost 2 bases, with 11 bases between them. The CDR3 is CASSLAHGKAGNTIYF. The CDR3 DNA follows: TGTGCCAGCAGTTTAGCGCATGGGAAGGCTGGAAACACCATATATTTT.

There are many counts of this clonotype. This chain uses TRBV20-1 with TRBJ1-5, with D possibly being TRBD1 (6 bases). Per the germline V gene, CDR1 is DFQATT and CDR2 is SNEGSKA (reference sequence). Trimming took 6 bases from V and 3 from J, leaving 18 bases between them. The CDR3 extends over 15 amino acids. In DNA, the CDR3 is TGCAGTGCCATTGGACAGTCGCGCCTCAATCAGCCCCAGCATTTT. Translation gives CSAIGQSRLNQPQHF.

The chain recombines TRBV7-3 with TRBJ2-3, with 9 bases identical to TRBD2. The CDR3 has 16 residues. V lost 5 bases, J lost 4 bases, and 10 bases stayed unmatched. Germline loops: CDR1 SGHTA, CDR2 FQGTGA. The CDR3 DNA sequence: TGTGCCAGCAGCCCGGGCATTAGCGGGGGCCCAGATACGCAGTATTTT. Protein sequence: CASSPGISGGPDTQYF.

The rearrangement links TRBV4-2 to TRBJ2-2; 14 bases align to TRBD2. The germline V gene encodes CDR1 LGHNA and CDR2 YNFKEQ. The V and J ends lost 4 bases and 4 bases, in that order; junction bases with no gene match: 8. This CDR3 has 18 amino acids. Here the CDR3 DNA reads TGTGCCAGCAGCCCGGGGACTAGCGGGAGTACCGTCACCGGGGAGCTGTTTTTT. The encoded protein is CASSPGTSGSTVTGELFF.

The chain couples TRBV10-3 to TRBJ2-7; D might be TRBD2 (5 bases). Germline values: CDR1 ENHRY, CDR2 SYGVKD. The germline V and J ends were trimmed by 6 bases and 6 bases, with 15 bases remaining between them. The CDR3 extends over 13 amino acids. The CDR3 DNA reads as TGTGCCATCAGCGGACGGGGATCTTTCGAGCAGTACTTC. Its translation: CAISGRGSFEQYF.

This clonotype was picked up many times. J is TRBJ2-1 and V is TRBV20-1; 7 bases are shared with TRBD2. CDR3 length: 15 amino acids. V was pared by 1 base and J by 2 bases, with 5 bases of the junction left unmatched. The germline gives CDR1 DFQATT, CDR2 SNEGSKA (reference sequence). The CDR3 DNA reads as TGCAGTGCTAGAGTTCGCGGGAGACCCTACAATGAGCAGTTCTTC. Its translation: CSARVRGRPYNEQFF.

J is TRBJ2-2 and V is TRBV20-1; a possible D gene is TRBD1 (6 bases). Trimming pared 1 base from V and 6 bases from J, leaving 12 bases between. This CDR3 is built from 14 residues. Looked up from germline, CDR1 is DFQATT and CDR2 is SNEGSKA (reference sequence). The DNA of the CDR3 is TGCAGTGCTAGAGGATCAAAGGGGGCCGGGGAGCTGTTTTTT. It encodes CSARGSKGAGELFF.

Ten or more counts support this clonotype. The chain recombines TRBV5-1 with TRBJ2-2; D is undetermined. Germline V gene data show CDR1 as SGHRS and CDR2 as YFSETQ. V was pared by 0 bases and J by 0 bases, with 6 bases between. This CDR3 comprises 15 residues. In DNA, the CDR3 is TGCGCCAGCAGCTTGGGACGGACGAACACCGGGGAGCTGTTTTTT. It codes for CASSLGRTNTGELFF.

This rearrangement joins TRBV6-5 to TRBJ2-5; the D gene is possibly TRBD1 (6 bases). V was pared by 5 bases and J by 5 bases, with 15 bases between. Germline-derived CDR1 and CDR2 are MNHEY and SVGAGI. CDR3 size: 14 residues. CDR3 amino acids: CASSRDRWGETQYF. In DNA, the CDR3 is TGTGCCAGCAGTCGAGACAGGTGGGGGGAGACCCAGTACTTC.